This TCR beta chain was sequenced in a study of response to subunit inactivated influenza vaccine. General study points: Only a handful of new T cells, the authors suggested, are recruited with each seasonal influenza vaccination.

This clonotype was picked up many times. The antigen is unknown. TCRdb called the RT-PCR reads again in MiXCR, with one record for every CDR3 protein. The table shows about 650,000 distinct CDR3 sequences, with around 15% occurring only once. Here the sequenced sample was PBMCs from blood, taken 14 days before vaccination. This clonotype was sampled from a man in his fifties who received an inactivated influenza vaccine.

DNA of the CDR3: TGTGCCAGCAGTTTAATGTTAGGGGCCGGGGCCAACGTCCTGACTTTC. Translated: CASSLMLGAGANVLTF. The rearrangement links TRBV27 to TRBJ2-6; maybe TRBD1 (5 bases). The CDR3 runs 16 residues. The V gene lost 2 bases and the J gene lost 4 bases, with 12 bases spanning the gap. Germline CDR1 MNHEY, CDR2 SMNVEV (reference sequence).